Presented here are 23 T cell receptor beta chains from one specimen sequenced in a study of cytomegalovirus exposure and HLA in healthy donors. 60 Vbeta and 13 Jbeta primers were used in PCR. Clones were read by immunoSEQ multiplex PCR, and TCRdb kept only the in-frame ones, dropping some. Of tens of thousands of clones listed, more than 60% are singletons. The sequenced sample was PBMCs. The receptors derive from a male donor in good health and CMV-seropositive.

The chain links TRBV10-1 to TRBJ2-7; 8 bases line up with TRBD1. The germline CDR1 and CDR2 sequences are WNHNN and SYGVQD (reference sequence). This CDR3 comprises 15 residues. V dropped 1 base and J dropped 0; count of bases not matched to a gene: 2. CDR3 nucleotides: TGCGCCAGCAGTGAGTACAGGGGGAGCTCCTACGAGCAGTACTTC. It encodes CASSEYRGSSYEQYF.

This chain uses TRBV4-1 with TRBJ2-3, with D possibly matching TRBD2 (6 bases). Trimming shortened V by 2 bases and J by 11 bases, and 11 bases separated the two germline ends. Germline V gene lookup returns CDR1 MGHRA and CDR2 YSYEKL. The CDR3 extends over 12 amino acids. The CDR3 loop reads CASSQLGGRQYF. CDR3 coding DNA: TGCGCCAGCAGCCAATTGGGGGGTAGGCAGTATTTT.

The gene calls are TRBV7-2 and TRBJ1-1, with D unclear. Germline lookup yields CDR1 SGHTA and CDR2 FQGNSA. The CDR3 contains 12 residues. The ends were cut back, 4 bases at V and 8 bases at J, with 11 bases in the middle. CDR3 sequence reads: CASSSTRKEAFF. As DNA, the CDR3 is TGTGCCAGCAGCTCAACGAGAAAAGAAGCTTTCTTT.

The chain has TRBV18 and TRBJ1-1; D is unresolved. This CDR3 contains 14 residues. Germline-derived CDR1 and CDR2 are KGHSH and LQKENI. V was shortened by 3 bases and J by 6 bases, with 14 bases between the two germline ends. In DNA form, the CDR3 reads TGTGCCAGCTCACCCCGGGAGGGAGGTCCTGAAGCTTTCTTT. This translates into CASSPREGGPEAFF.

This chain links TRBV11-2 with TRBJ1-1; D may be TRBD1 (6 bases). The germline V gene has CDR1 SGHAT and CDR2 FQNNGV. The ends were cut back, 4 bases at V and 1 base at J, with 13 bases in the middle. The CDR3 totals 15 residues. The CDR3 DNA is TGTGCCAGCAGCTCGTGGGGGCTGGGGAACACTGAAGCTTTCTTT. Translation: CASSSWGLGNTEAFF.

V usage is TRBV6-1 and J usage is TRBJ2-3; TRBD2 aligns across 14 bases. The CDR3 is 16 amino acids. Germline trimming cut 4 bases from V and 4 bases from J; bases unmatched to any gene: 4. The germline CDR1 and CDR2 sequences are MNHNS and SASEGT. CDR3 nucleotides: TGTGCCAGCAGTGGGGGGACTAGCGGGGGCGCAGATACGCAGTATTTT. It codes for CASSGGTSGGADTQYF.

This rearrangement joins TRBV6-5 to TRBJ1-6; tentative D call: TRBD1 (6 bases). In germline, CDR1 is MNHEY, CDR2 SVGAGI. There are 14 residues in the CDR3. Trimming left V 2 bases short and J 9 bases short, with 11 bases between. CDR3 protein: CASSYNPGVSPLHF. The CDR3, as DNA: TGTGCCAGCAGTTACAATCCAGGGGTTTCACCCCTCCACTTT.

This chain links TRBV11-2 with TRBJ2-1; a weak D match, TRBD1 (6 bases). Germline assignment: CDR1 SGHAT and CDR2 FQNNGV. With 1 base removed from V and 15 bases from J, the gap between germline ends came to 13 bases. This CDR3 contains 12 residues. The CDR3 protein is CASSLGQDDPFF. CDR3 coding DNA: TGTGCCAGCAGCTTAGGACAGGACGATCCGTTCTTC. The whole variable domain, filled in from reference TRBV11-2 and TRBJ2-1, reads EAGVAQSPRYKIIEKRQSVAFWCNPISGHATLYWYQQILGQGPKLLIQFQNNGVVDDSQLPKDRFSAERLKGVDSTLKIQPAKLEDSAVYLCASSLGQDDPFFGPGTRLTVL.

A single count supports this clone. V is TRBV7-9 and J is TRBJ2-4; D possibly corresponds to TRBD2 (5 bases). The CDR3 covers 14 residues. Between the trimmed V and J ends, which lost 1 base and 1 base, there was a span of 5 bases. Germline CDR1 and CDR2: SEHNR and FQNEAQ (reference sequence). The CDR3 DNA follows: TGTGCCAGCAGCTTAGGAGGGGCCAAAAACATTCAGTACTTC. This codes for CASSLGGAKNIQYF.

About this clone itself: Its ends do not fully match the called genes, so a read error is possible. The chain uses TRBV5-4 and TRBJ1-2, with 8 bases lining up with TRBD1. CDR1 is SGHNT and CDR2 is YYREEE in the germline V gene (reference sequence). The length of the CDR3 is 15 residues. This chain's CDR3 is CASSQELQGAYGYTF. CDR3 in DNA: TGCGCCAGCAGCCAAGAGCTTCAGGGGGCCTATGGCTACACCTTC.

V is TRBV6-1 and J is TRBJ2-7; TRBD1 matches at 10 bases. The germline CDR1 and CDR2 sequences are MNHNS and SASEGT. CDR3 length equals 14 residues. With 5 bases clipped from V and 5 bases from J, the junction kept 6 bases outside the gene matches. The DNA for the CDR3 is TGTGCCAGCAGTAGGGGACAGGGGTGGAACGAGCAGTACTTC. This sequence encodes CASSRGQGWNEQYF.

Comments on this clone: The junction and the germline gene differ at one end; a read error may be behind it. J is TRBJ1-1 and V is TRBV7-9; D is perhaps TRBD1 (6 bases). Germline CDR1 reads SEHNR; CDR2 reads FQNEAQ (reference sequence). This CDR3 is built from 17 residues. The chain's CDR3 is CSSSLWLGQGRNTEAFF. Written as DNA, the CDR3 is TGTTCCAGCAGCTTATGGTTGGGGCAGGGGAGGAACACTGAAGCTTTCTTT.

The chain joins TRBV6-1 to TRBJ1-1; D is undetermined. Trimming removed 7 bases at V and 4 bases at J, with 7 bases between. CDR3 length equals 11 residues. Germline V gene lookup returns CDR1 MNHNS and CDR2 SASEGT. Here the CDR3 DNA reads TGTGCCAGCAATCCGAGCACTGAAGCTTTCTTT. Protein: CASNPSTEAFF.

This sequence joins TRBV5-4 and TRBJ2-1; 11 bases agree with TRBD1. The CDR3 contains 13 residues. Trimming removed 7 bases from V and 8 bases from J; junction bases left unmatched: 5. CDR1 is SGHNT, CDR2 YYREEE, per germline (reference sequence). CDR3: CASFGQGADEQFF. CDR3 sequence (DNA): TGTGCCAGCTTCGGACAGGGGGCGGATGAGCAGTTCTTC. Looking up the rest from reference TRBV5-4 and TRBJ2-1 gives the full variable domain: ETGVTQSPTHLIKTRGQQVTLRCSSQSGHNTVSWYQQALGQGPQFIFQYYREEENGRGNFPPRFSGLQFPNYSSELNVNALELDDSALYLCASFGQGADEQFFGPGTRLTVL.

This clone appeared a few times. The rearrangement uses TRBV10-2 and TRBJ1-1; 8 positions match TRBD1. This CDR3 has 15 amino acids. Germline lookup yields CDR1 WSHSY and CDR2 SAAADI. The ends lost 8 bases at V and 1 base at J; junction bases unmatched: 9. CDR3: CASRDRGYRNTEAFF. The CDR3 DNA reads TGCGCCAGCCGAGACAGGGGTTATAGGAACACTGAAGCTTTCTTT.

Turning to this clone: Other DNA sequences in this sample translate to the same CDR3. The chain joins TRBV5-4 to TRBJ1-2; D might be TRBD1 (6 bases). This CDR3 has 14 residues. V dropped 6 bases and J dropped 4 bases, with 16 bases sitting between them. Germline V CDR1 and CDR2: SGHNT, YYREEE (reference sequence). Here the CDR3 DNA reads TGTGCCAGCACCCCTCCGGGCAGGGGCTATGGCTACACCTTC. This encodes CASTPPGRGYGYTF.

The chain combines TRBV29-1 with TRBJ1-2, with a tentative D call TRBD1 (5 bases). The CDR3 has 12 residues. Germline values: CDR1 SQVTM, CDR2 ANQGSEA. Trimming removed 3 bases at V and 8 bases at J, with 13 bases between. CDR3 nucleotides: TGCAGCGTTGATGAAGGGGCGAGAGGCTACACCTTC. It encodes CSVDEGARGYTF.

The CDR3 DNA sequence: TGTGCCACACACCCAGGCGGAGTAGGGGACACTGAAGCTTTCTTT. Amino acids: CATHPGGVGDTEAFF. The chain uses TRBV10-3 and TRBJ1-1, with D maybe TRBD1 (5 bases). V lost 10 bases and J 3 bases, leaving 21 bases between the germline ends. Germline-derived CDR1 and CDR2 are ENHRY and SYGVKD. This CDR3 contains 15 residues.

V gene TRBV15 combines with J gene TRBJ1-2, with 8 bases fitting TRBD1. With 3 bases clipped from V and 6 bases from J, the junction kept 6 bases outside the gene matches. Germline values: CDR1 LNHNV, CDR2 YYDKDF (reference sequence). The CDR3 covers 14 residues. The CDR3 loop is CATSSRTGIDGYTF. DNA for the CDR3: TGTGCCACCAGCAGCCGGACAGGGATCGATGGCTACACCTTC.

The J gene is TRBJ1-1, the V gene TRBV30, with D possibly matching TRBD1 (5 bases). This CDR3 comprises 15 residues. The V and J ends lost 2 bases and 1 base respectively, with 14 bases between them. Germline lookup yields CDR1 GTSNPN and CDR2 SVGIG (reference sequence). The CDR3 region has the DNA TGTGCCTGGAGTCGTAGGGGCGCAGGGAACACTGAAGCTTTCTTT. Its translation is CAWSRRGAGNTEAFF.

This clone was detected only once. V gene TRBV6-6 combines with J gene TRBJ1-5, with 9 nucleotides matching TRBD1. The germline V gene has CDR1 MNHNY and CDR2 SVGAGI (reference sequence). This CDR3 is 16 amino acids long. The trim removed 1 base at V and 4 bases at J, leaving 5 bases unmatched. This CDR3 is CASSYWTGVANQPQHF. The CDR3 DNA follows: TGTGCCAGCAGTTACTGGACAGGGGTTGCGAATCAGCCCCAGCATTTT.

This chain links TRBV10-3 with TRBJ2-5; 7 positions agree with TRBD1. The tail of the sequence fits TRBJ2-7 better, so the J call may be wrong. The CDR3 extends over 16 amino acids. Per the germline V gene, CDR1 is ENHRY and CDR2 is SYGVKD. The CDR3 spells CAIRDRTGAELGEQYF. In DNA form, the CDR3 reads TGTGCCATCAGGGATCGGACAGGCGCGGAATTGGGCGAGCAGTACTTC.

The chain joins TRBV7-3 to TRBJ2-1, with a possible D match to TRBD1 (5 bases). The CDR3 is 15 residues long. CDR1 is SGHTA and CDR2 is FQGTGA in the germline V gene. V shed 0 bases and J shed 7 bases, with 13 bases lying between them. The CDR3 DNA follows: TGTGCCAGCAGCTTAACCCAGGGTATTGCGAATGAGCAGTTCTTC. This translates into CASSLTQGIANEQFF.